This T cell receptor beta chain was documented in a study of CD8+ T cells in alopecia areata. Study overall: The duration of tofacitinib was 6 to 18 months, with 6 months off drug afterward. Findings of the study overall: Tofacitinib significantly brought down scalp clonality and expanded CD8+ clones among top 100. Clarity of TCR sharing across patients fell short of that in mice, possibly HLA-related.

Turning to this clone: Its antigen remains unidentified.

cDNA prepared by RNA extraction and subsequent reverse transcription served as the template for sequencing. Profiled with immunoSEQ multiplex PCR; TCRdb holds only in-frame clones, not every one. Counted here are about 190,000 clones, 45% to 65% occurring once; the ten biggest clones make up 0.65% to 0.7%. CDR1 is MGHDK, CDR2 SYGVNS, per germline. The CDR3 is 11 residues long. Trimming removed 10 bases from V and 6 bases from J, with 9 bases in between. The treatment here: oral pan-JAK inhibitor, 5-10 mg twice daily. This clonotype originated in a human donor with alopecia areata. The chain employs TRBV25-1 and TRBJ2-2; D unresolved. The input for sequencing was CD4+ T cells sorted from blood, taken at week 4, from a patient treated with tofacitinib. The CDR3 DNA is TGTGCCACCGGTTGGTCCGGGGAGCTGTTTTTT. Encoded protein: CATGWSGELFF.